The rows below give T cell receptor beta chains drawn from one sample of a study of graft-versus-host responses after intestinal transplantation. Assay: immunoSEQ multiplex PCR; the TCRdb copy retains only in-frame clones and omits some. The sample records roughly 11,000 clones, roughly 92% being singletons. This sample comprised PBMCs, obtained 105 days after intestinal transplantation. The receptors stem from a human patient who received an intestinal transplant, so some T cells may come from the graft donor. Each CDR3 is given with its conserved first and last residue. The D gene is left open where the match is weak. For some rows the clone size is stated as once, few or many, or as a class when expanded; others skip it.

D gene | clone size | J gene | V gene | CDR3 DNA | CDR3 protein
TRBD1 | . | TRBJ1-1 | TRBV7-9 | TGTGCCAGCAGCTCCGACAGGGTGAACACTGAAGCTTTCTTT | CASSSDRVNTEAFF
. | . | TRBJ1-1 | TRBV6-5 | TGTGCCAGCAGTTACTCAGGGGGTAGGGCTTTCTTT | CASSYSGGRAFF
. | . | TRBJ2-7 | TRBV11-2 | TGTGCCAGCAGCTTAGGGGACTCTATCCTTTACGAGCAGTACTTC | CASSLGDSILYEQYF
. | . | TRBJ1-1 | TRBV9 | TGTGCCAGCAGCGTAGAGGCAGGTGGCCACACGAACACTGAAGCTTTCTTT | CASSVEAGGHTNTEAFF
TRBD2 | . | TRBJ2-3 | TRBV6-4 | TGTGCCAGCAGTGACGGGACTAGCGGGGGGGCAGATACGCAGTATTTT | CASSDGTSGGADTQYF
. | . | TRBJ2-1 | TRBV4-2 | TGTGCCAGCAGCCAAAATGGGCAGTTCTTC | CASSQNGQFF
. | . | TRBJ2-7 | TRBV2 | TGTGCCAGCAGTGAAGGGCGGGTGACGGGCTACGAGCAGTACTTC | CASSEGRVTGYEQYF
TRBD1 | . | TRBJ2-5 | TRBV2 | TGTGCCAGCACCGAAGGGCGGGGACAGGGATGGGAGACCCAGTACTTC | CASTEGRGQGWETQYF
. | . | TRBJ2-3 | TRBV5-6 | TGTGCCAGCAGCTTGGGGGGCACAGATACGCAGTATTTT | CASSLGGTDTQYF
TRBD1 | . | TRBJ1-6 | TRBV2 | TGTGCCAGCATTACAGGGGGGGCAGGGAATTCACCCCTCCACTTT | CASITGGAGNSPLHF
. | . | TRBJ2-4 | TRBV4-1 | TGCGCCAGCAGCCAAGTGGACAGACTAGCCAAAAACATTCAGTACTTC | CASSQVDRLAKNIQYF
. | . | TRBJ2-5 | TRBV14 | TGTGCCAGCAGCCAACCCCCCTGGGAGACCCAGTACTTC | CASSQPPWETQYF
. | . | TRBJ1-1 | TRBV6-5 | TGTGCCAGCAGTTACACCCAGAGGAACACTGAAGCTTTCTTT | CASSYTQRNTEAFF
. | . | TRBJ2-6 | TRBV4-2 | TGTGCCAGCAGCAGGTTACAAAGTCGGGCCAACGTCCTGACTTTC | CASSRLQSRANVLTF
. | . | TRBJ2-2 | TRBV10-2 | TGCGCCAGCAAAAACACCGGGGAGCTGTTTTTT | CASKNTGELFF
TRBD2 | . | TRBJ2-7 | TRBV27 | TGTGCCAGCGGGACTAGCGGGGGTTACGAGCAGTACTTC | CASGTSGGYEQYF
TRBD2 | once | TRBJ2-1 | TRBV6-6 | TGTGCCAGCAGTTCCGGGACTAGCGACTACAATGAGCAGTTCTTC | CASSSGTSDYNEQFF
. | . | TRBJ1-2 | TRBV25-1 | TGTGCCAGCAGTGAATCTAGGGGCTACACCTTC | CASSESRGYTF
TRBD2 | . | TRBJ2-3 | TRBV7-9 | TGTGCCAGCAGCTCCCCGGGACTAGCGGGGGACACAGATACGCAGTATTTT | CASSSPGLAGDTDTQYF
. | . | TRBJ1-2 | TRBV29-1 | TGCAGCGTTGTAGGGGAAAGAAATAACTATGGCTACACCTTC | CSVVGERNNYGYTF
TRBD1 | . | TRBJ2-7 | TRBV7-9 | TGTGCCAGCAGCTTTGGGACAGTTCCCTACGAGCAGTACTTC | CASSFGTVPYEQYF
. | . | TRBJ2-1 | TRBV7-3 | TGTGCCAGCAGCCCCGGTACCTCTAGCGACAATGAGCAGTTCTTC | CASSPGTSSDNEQFF